Listed below are T cell receptor beta chains from one sample, sequenced in a study of T cell responses to AZD1222 COVID-19 vaccine. Generated by immunoSEQ multiplex PCR, the TCRdb table keeps only in-frame clones and is missing some. The sample carries approximately 100,000 clones, around 94% recorded once. The sequenced sample was peripheral blood, obtained on day 0 of AZD1222 vaccination. These receptors all stem from an adult in good health. Each CDR3 is given with its conserved first and last residue. The order of the fields is clone size, V gene, D gene, J gene, CDR3 DNA, CDR3 protein. D genes are given only for firm matches. Clone size is shown for a subset of rows, as once, few, many or a class of expanded clone.

size: .
V: TRBV19
D: .
J: TRBJ2-7
DNA: TGTGCCAGTACCAATCGGGCCCCACCGTACGAGCAGTACTTC
CDR3: CASTNRAPPYEQYF

size: .
V: TRBV4-1
D: .
J: TRBJ2-7
DNA: TGCGCCAGCAGCCAAATCGGAGGGCACGAGCAGTACTTC
CDR3: CASSQIGGHEQYF

size: .
V: TRBV27
D: TRBD1
J: TRBJ1-1
DNA: TGTGCCAGCAGTTTTCAGGGGGCGACTGAAGCTTTCTTT
CDR3: CASSFQGATEAFF

size: .
V: TRBV29-1
D: TRBD1
J: TRBJ1-1
DNA: TGCAGCGTGGGACAGGCGAACACTGAAGCTTTCTTT
CDR3: CSVGQANTEAFF

size: .
V: TRBV4-3
D: .
J: TRBJ1-2
DNA: TGCGCCAGCAGCCAAGATGGGGGGCGGTATGGCTACACCTTC
CDR3: CASSQDGGRYGYTF

size: .
V: TRBV18
D: TRBD1
J: TRBJ1-2
DNA: TGTGCCAGCTCACCATTGGAGAGGGGGCGCAGAAGTGGCTACACCTTC
CDR3: CASSPLERGRRSGYTF

size: .
V: TRBV6-1
D: TRBD1
J: TRBJ1-1
DNA: TGTGCCAGCAGTGAACTAGGACAGGGGACAGCTTTCTTT
CDR3: CASSELGQGTAFF

size: .
V: TRBV12-3/TRBV12-4
D: .
J: TRBJ2-7
DNA: TGTGCCAGCAGTTTCTCGGCGCAATACGAGCAGTACTTC
CDR3: CASSFSAQYEQYF

size: .
V: TRBV18
D: .
J: TRBJ1-2
DNA: TGTGCCAGCTCACGGACTCAAAACTATGGCTACACCTTC
CDR3: CASSRTQNYGYTF

size: .
V: TRBV7-3
D: TRBD2
J: TRBJ2-7
DNA: TGTGCCAGCAGCTCCGGGACTAGCCTCCCCTACGAGCAGTACTTC
CDR3: CASSSGTSLPYEQYF

size: .
V: TRBV28
D: .
J: TRBJ1-1
DNA: TGTGCCAGCAGACACTTAGGACAGGAAGCTTTCTTT
CDR3: CASRHLGQEAFF

size: .
V: TRBV28
D: .
J: TRBJ1-2
DNA: TGTGCCAGCAGTTCCCCCCCCGGACAGCGGCTCTATGGCTACACCTTC
CDR3: CASSSPPGQRLYGYTF

size: .
V: TRBV30
D: TRBD1
J: TRBJ1-6
DNA: TGTGCCTGGAGCCCGGGACAGTATAATTCACCCCTCCACTTT
CDR3: CAWSPGQYNSPLHF

size: once
V: TRBV27
D: TRBD1
J: TRBJ2-7
DNA: TGTGCCAGCAGTGACCGACAGGGCTACTTCTACGAGCAGTACTTC
CDR3: CASSDRQGYFYEQYF

size: .
V: TRBV10-3
D: .
J: TRBJ1-5
DNA: TGTGCCACCAGGACTGAGGGCCAGCCCCAGCATTTT
CDR3: CATRTEGQPQHF

size: .
V: TRBV27
D: TRBD2
J: TRBJ2-3
DNA: TGTGCCAGCAGTCGGGGGGGAGATACGCAGTATTTT
CDR3: CASSRGGDTQYF

size: .
V: TRBV24-1
D: TRBD1
J: TRBJ2-7
DNA: TGTGCCACCAGTGAGAACTCCGACAGGGTCCACGAGCAGTACTTC
CDR3: CATSENSDRVHEQYF

size: .
V: TRBV19
D: TRBD1
J: TRBJ1-1
DNA: TGTGCCAGTAGGGACAGGGATCGGACTGAAGCTTTCTTT
CDR3: CASRDRDRTEAFF

size: .
V: TRBV5-1
D: TRBD1
J: TRBJ1-4
DNA: TGCGCCAGCAGCCAAGGACAGGGTCGTGAAAAACTGTTTTTT
CDR3: CASSQGQGREKLFF

size: .
V: TRBV27
D: .
J: TRBJ2-7
DNA: TGTGCCAGCAGCCCAGGGGTGGACTACGAGCAGTACTTC
CDR3: CASSPGVDYEQYF

size: .
V: TRBV18
D: .
J: TRBJ2-7
DNA: TGTGCCAGCTCACTCGCCGGGCAGGAACCCTACGAGCAGTACTTC
CDR3: CASSLAGQEPYEQYF

size: .
V: TRBV27
D: .
J: TRBJ2-1
DNA: TGTGCCAGCAGTCAAAGAGGGAGAAATGAGCAGTTCTTC
CDR3: CASSQRGRNEQFF

size: .
V: TRBV18
D: .
J: TRBJ1-4
DNA: TGTGCCAGCTCAGCCCTTTCGGACAGCCGGAGAAAACTGTTTTTT
CDR3: CASSALSDSRRKLFF

size: once
V: TRBV28
D: TRBD2
J: TRBJ2-1
DNA: TGTGCCTCTCTTCCAAGCGGGAGGGCCACATATGAGCAGTTCTTC
CDR3: CASLPSGRATYEQFF

size: .
V: TRBV4-1
D: TRBD2
J: TRBJ2-5
DNA: TGCGCCAGCAGCCTCCGGACTAGCGGGAGAAGGGCGGAGACCCAGTACTTC
CDR3: CASSLRTSGRRAETQYF

size: once
V: TRBV6-1
D: .
J: TRBJ1-1
DNA: TGTGCCAGCAGTGAAGTATGGAACACTGAAGCTTTCTTT
CDR3: CASSEVWNTEAFF

size: .
V: TRBV21-1
D: .
J: TRBJ2-1
DNA: TGTGCCAGCAGCAACACTAGCGGGAGGGAGTCCCATGAGCAGTTCTTC
CDR3: CASSNTSGRESHEQFF

size: .
V: TRBV19
D: .
J: TRBJ1-5
DNA: TGTGCCACATCGCTTTGGGGTCAGCCCCAGCATTTT
CDR3: CATSLWGQPQHF

size: .
V: TRBV28
D: TRBD1
J: TRBJ1-2
DNA: TGTGCCAGCAGCCAGGGGGTTATCGGCTATGGCTACACCTTC
CDR3: CASSQGVIGYGYTF

size: .
V: TRBV28
D: .
J: TRBJ1-1
DNA: TGTGCCAGCAGTTTTTCGGGTGGTAGCACTGAAGCTTTCTTT
CDR3: CASSFSGGSTEAFF

size: .
V: TRBV5-1
D: TRBD1
J: TRBJ1-1
DNA: TGCGCCAGCAGCCCTCTGACAGGGAGTGGCACTGAAGCTTTCTTT
CDR3: CASSPLTGSGTEAFF

size: .
V: TRBV6-1
D: TRBD2
J: TRBJ2-7
DNA: TGTGCCAGCAGTGAGACTAGCGAAACCTACGAGCAGTACTTC
CDR3: CASSETSETYEQYF

size: .
V: TRBV6-5
D: TRBD2
J: TRBJ2-3
DNA: TGTGCCAGCAGGACTAGCGGGGGATCAGATACGCAGTATTTT
CDR3: CASRTSGGSDTQYF

size: .
V: TRBV24-1
D: TRBD2
J: TRBJ2-1
DNA: TGTGCCACCAGTCCCCCGGGACTAGTAAACAATGAGCAGTTCTTC
CDR3: CATSPPGLVNNEQFF

size: .
V: TRBV4-2
D: TRBD2
J: TRBJ2-3
DNA: TGTGCCAGCAGCCAAGAAAGGGCTAGCGGGGACAGCACAGATACGCAGTATTTT
CDR3: CASSQERASGDSTDTQYF

size: once
V: TRBV28
D: TRBD1
J: TRBJ2-7
DNA: TGTGCCAGCAGTTTCGGACAGGGGGTCTACGAGCAGTACTTC
CDR3: CASSFGQGVYEQYF

size: .
V: TRBV19
D: TRBD1
J: TRBJ1-2
DNA: TGTGCCAGTAGTACTCCTAGGGACAGGCTTTCTAACTATGGCTACACCTTC
CDR3: CASSTPRDRLSNYGYTF

size: .
V: TRBV6-5
D: TRBD1
J: TRBJ1-3
DNA: TGTGCCAGCAGGGGACAGGCCTTCTCTGGAAACACCATATATTTT
CDR3: CASRGQAFSGNTIYF

size: .
V: TRBV7-6
D: TRBD1
J: TRBJ1-2
DNA: TGTGCCAGCAGCTTAATACGGCCAGGGGGACTTATGAACTATGGCTACACCTTC
CDR3: CASSLIRPGGLMNYGYTF